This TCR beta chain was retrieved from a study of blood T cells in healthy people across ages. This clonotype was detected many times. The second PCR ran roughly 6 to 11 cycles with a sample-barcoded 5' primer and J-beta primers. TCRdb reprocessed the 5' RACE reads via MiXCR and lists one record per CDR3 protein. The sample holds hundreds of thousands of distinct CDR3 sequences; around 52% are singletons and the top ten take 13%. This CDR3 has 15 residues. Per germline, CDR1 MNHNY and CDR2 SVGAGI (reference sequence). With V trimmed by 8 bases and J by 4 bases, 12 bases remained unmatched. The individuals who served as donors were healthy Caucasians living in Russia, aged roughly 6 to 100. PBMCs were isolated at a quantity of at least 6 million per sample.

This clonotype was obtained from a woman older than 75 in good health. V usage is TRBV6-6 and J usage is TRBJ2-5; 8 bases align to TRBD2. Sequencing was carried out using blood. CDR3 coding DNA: TGTGCCAGCTCGACCGGGACTAGAATAGGAGAGACCCAGTACTTC. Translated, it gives CASSTGTRIGETQYF.